These 22 T cell receptor beta chains originate from one sample sequenced in a study of blood T cell repertoires in COVID-19. Profiling relied on immunoSEQ multiplex PCR, and the TCRdb table lists in-frame clones only, not all of them. Among 400,000 or so clones, roughly nine tenths were seen once, and the ten largest hold 0.9% to 1.2%. Specimen: PBMCs or T cells enriched from blood (not recorded which). These TCRs come from a man aged 25 to 40 who had recovered from COVID-19.

The chain carries TRBV10-3 and TRBJ2-2, with TRBD1 identical over 10 bases. V shed 4 bases and J 4 bases; nucleotides not matched to a gene: 6. This CDR3 has 16 amino acids. Germline V gene sequence: CDR1 ENHRY, CDR2 SYGVKD. CDR3 loop: CAISGSDRGLTGELFF. The CDR3 DNA is TGTGCCATCAGTGGCTCCGACAGGGGGCTCACCGGGGAGCTGTTTTTT.

This chain links TRBV12-3 or TRBV12-4 with TRBJ2-3, with 7 nucleotides matching TRBD1. The V gene end was trimmed by 8 bases and the J gene end by 6 bases; junction bases not matched to a gene: 5. CDR3 size: 12 residues. In DNA form, the CDR3 reads TGTGCCAGCGGTGAGGGGGCTGATACGCAGTATTTT. Encoded protein: CASGEGADTQYF.

Regarding this clone: Other DNA sequences in the same sample also yield this CDR3. The chain has TRBV19 and TRBJ2-3; D is unclear. Per germline, CDR1 LNHDA and CDR2 SQIVND (reference sequence). The CDR3 is 14 amino acids. Deletions cut 3 bases from V and 0 bases from J, with 7 bases between. This CDR3 reads CASSIQASTDTQYF. The CDR3, as DNA: TGTGCCAGTAGTATCCAGGCTAGCACAGATACGCAGTATTTT.

The V and J genes are TRBV7-2 and TRBJ2-7, with TRBD1 matching 12 bases. The CDR3 is made up of 16 amino acids. Germline V CDR1 and CDR2: SGHTA, FQGNSA. V lost 4 bases and J lost 4; bases outside the gene matches: 8. The CDR3 coding sequence is TGTGCCAGCAGCTACGCCGGGACAGGGGGCCTATACGAGCAGTACTTC. This sequence encodes CASSYAGTGGLYEQYF.

The chain combines TRBV14 with TRBJ2-7; the match to TRBD2 covers 7 bases. The CDR3 extends over 17 amino acids. J was trimmed by 2 bases and V by 0 bases; bases with no gene match: 10. Germline CDR1 reads SGHDN; CDR2 reads FVKESK. The CDR3 coding sequence is TGTGCCAGCAGCCAAGATAGGGGCGGGAGTCATACCTACGAGCAGTACTTC. Translating it yields CASSQDRGGSHTYEQYF.

The V gene is TRBV7-2, the J gene TRBJ2-1; maybe TRBD1 (6 bases). Germline values: CDR1 SGHTA, CDR2 FQGNSA. The CDR3 totals 15 residues. Trimming took off 5 bases at V and 8 bases at J, with 19 bases between the two ends. CDR3 loop: CASSLGQNHRDEQFF. The CDR3 nucleotides are TGTGCCAGCAGCCTCGGACAGAATCACAGGGATGAGCAGTTCTTC.

This clone came up once. This chain links TRBV18 with TRBJ2-3; maybe TRBD1 (6 bases). The V gene lost 2 bases and the J gene lost 2 bases, with 8 bases spanning the gap. Germline assignment: CDR1 KGHSH and CDR2 LQKENI. The CDR3 extends over 14 amino acids. CDR3 in DNA: TGTGCCAGCTCACCAAGACAGGTCACAGATACGCAGTATTTT. It yields the protein CASSPRQVTDTQYF.

The V call is TRBV18, the J call TRBJ2-4, with TRBD1 matching 7 bases. CDR1 and CDR2 (germline): KGHSH, LQKENI. With 0 bases clipped from V and 2 bases from J, the junction kept 7 bases outside the gene matches. The CDR3 is 17 residues long. CDR3 nucleotides: TGTGCCAGCTCACCACCCCGGACAGGTAGTTCCAAAAACATTCAGTACTTC. It encodes CASSPPRTGSSKNIQYF.

This clone was picked up a small number of times. V gene TRBV7-2 combines with J gene TRBJ2-1, with D uncertain. The length of the CDR3 is 13 residues. Trimming shortened V by 6 bases and J by 9 bases, and 15 bases separated the two germline ends. Germline-derived CDR1 and CDR2 are SGHTA and FQGNSA. CDR3 nucleotide sequence: TGTGCCAGCAGTTTAACTCCGGTCATTGAGCAGTTCTTC. Amino acid sequence: CASSLTPVIEQFF.

The chain has TRBV6-5 and TRBJ1-2, with D tentatively TRBD1 (6 bases). The CDR3 is 15 amino acids. V was cut by 5 bases and J by 3 bases, with 16 bases left in between. Germline CDR1 MNHEY, CDR2 SVGAGI. CDR3 loop: CASSLYPGHDYGYTF. The DNA for the CDR3 is TGTGCCAGCAGTCTATACCCGGGACATGACTATGGCTACACCTTC.

This chain links TRBV2 with TRBJ1-1; the match to TRBD1 covers 9 bases. V dropped 5 bases and J dropped 4; count of bases not matched to a gene: 5. The CDR3 runs to 14 residues. Germline V CDR1 and CDR2: SNHLY, FYNNEI. Here the CDR3 reads CASSNRGQGTEAFF. The DNA of the CDR3 is TGTGCCAGCAGTAACAGGGGGCAGGGCACTGAAGCTTTCTTT.

The chain combines TRBV28 with TRBJ2-7; D gene unclear. CDR1 MDHEN and CDR2 SYDVKM come from the germline V gene. This CDR3 has 13 amino acids. With 3 bases removed from V and 2 bases from J, the gap between germline ends came to 8 bases. CDR3 DNA sequence: TGTGCCAGCAGTTTTCCCCCTGCCTACGAGCAGTACTTC. Translating it yields CASSFPPAYEQYF. Drawing the rest from reference TRBV28 and TRBJ2-7, the complete variable domain is DVKVTQSSRYLVKRTGEKVFLECVQDMDHENMFWYRQDPGLGLRLIYFSYDVKMKEKGDIPEGYSVSREKKERFSLILESASTNQTSMYLCASSFPPAYEQYFGPGTRLTVT.

The genes are TRBV28 and TRBJ2-1; 11 bases match TRBD2. The germline V gene encodes CDR1 MDHEN and CDR2 SYDVKM. The V gene end was trimmed by 5 bases and the J gene end by 5 bases; junction bases not matched to a gene: 2. CDR3 length equals 14 residues. The CDR3 region is CASSGTSGHNEQFF. DNA of the CDR3: TGTGCCAGCAGTGGGACTAGCGGCCACAATGAGCAGTTCTTC. The full variable domain, in which reference TRBV28 and TRBJ2-1 provide the parts outside the CDR3, is DVKVTQSSRYLVKRTGEKVFLECVQDMDHENMFWYRQDPGLGLRLIYFSYDVKMKEKGDIPEGYSVSREKKERFSLILESASTNQTSMYLCASSGTSGHNEQFFGPGTRLTVL.

The CDR3 here is CASSPLFGQVSSYNEQFF. CDR3 in DNA: TGTGCCAGCAGTCCGTTATTCGGACAGGTCAGCTCCTACAATGAGCAGTTCTTC. The chain recombines TRBV2 with TRBJ2-1; TRBD1 aligns across 7 bases. Germline CDR1 and CDR2: SNHLY and FYNNEI. V dropped 5 bases and J dropped 0; count of bases not matched to a gene: 13. There are 18 residues in the CDR3. Complete variable domain (other parts from reference TRBV2 and TRBJ2-1): EPEVTQTPSHQVTQMGQEVILRCVPISNHLYFYWYRQILGQKVEFLVSFYNNEISEKSEIFDDQFSVERPDGSNFTLKIRSTKLEDSAMYFCASSPLFGQVSSYNEQFFGPGTRLTVL.

This chain joins TRBV9 and TRBJ2-1; D is undetermined. The V gene's germline CDR1 is SGDLS and CDR2 YYNGEE. The CDR3 is 13 amino acids. The ends were cut back, 5 bases at V and 6 bases at J, with 12 bases in the middle. The CDR3 sequence: CASRNGARNEQFF. Written as DNA, the CDR3 is TGTGCCAGCAGGAACGGAGCCCGCAATGAGCAGTTCTTC.

V gene TRBV24-1 combines with J gene TRBJ1-6, with TRBD1 matching 8 bases. The V and J ends lost 1 base and 7 bases, in that order; junction bases with no gene match: 5. There are 16 residues in the CDR3. Germline CDR1 is KGHDR and CDR2 is SFDVKD. The CDR3 protein is CATSDLSTGENSPLHF. CDR3 in DNA: TGTGCCACCAGTGATTTATCGACAGGGGAGAATTCACCCCTCCACTTT.

The V gene is TRBV7-9, the J gene TRBJ2-7; 7 bases are a match to TRBD1. The germline V gene encodes CDR1 SEHNR and CDR2 FQNEAQ (reference sequence). With 4 bases clipped from V and 1 base from J, the junction kept 7 bases outside the gene matches. CDR3 size: 15 residues. CDR3 in DNA: TGTGCCAGCAGCTACCGCCGGGACAGTTCCTACGAGCAGTACTTC. It yields the protein CASSYRRDSSYEQYF. The full variable domain, its missing parts supplied by reference TRBV7-9 and TRBJ2-7, is DTGVSQNPRHKITKRGQNVTFRCDPISEHNRLYWYRQTLGQGPEFLTYFQNEAQLEKSRLLSDRFSAERPKGSFSTLEIQRTEQGDSAMYLCASSYRRDSSYEQYFGPGTRLTVT.

V is TRBV6-5 and J is TRBJ1-3; maybe TRBD1 (6 bases). Trimming took off 6 bases at V and 7 bases at J, with 13 bases between the two ends. This CDR3 comprises 13 residues. From germline, CDR1 is MNHEY and CDR2 SVGAGI. CDR3 bases: TGTGCCAGCAGCCCAAGGGGGTCGAACACCATATATTTT. Its protein product is CASSPRGSNTIYF.

The chain combines TRBV19 with TRBJ1-2; TRBD1 matches at 7 bases. Looked up from germline, CDR1 is LNHDA and CDR2 is SQIVND (reference sequence). The CDR3 is 15 amino acids. With 1 base clipped from V and 6 bases from J, the junction kept 8 bases outside the gene matches. CDR3 DNA sequence: TGTGCCAGTAGTATAGGTGTGGGACAGAGCGATGGCTACACCTTC. Amino acid sequence: CASSIGVGQSDGYTF. Together with reference TRBV19 and TRBJ1-2, the CDR3 gives the full variable domain: DGGITQSPKYLFRKEGQNVTLSCEQNLNHDAMYWYRQDPGQGLRLIYYSQIVNDFQKGDIAEGYSVSREKKESFPLTVTSAQKNPTAFYLCASSIGVGQSDGYTFGSGTRLTVV.

This clone has only one observation. This chain joins TRBV19 and TRBJ1-5; 7 positions match TRBD1. The germline gives CDR1 LNHDA, CDR2 SQIVND (reference sequence). V was clipped by 5 bases and J by 3 bases; unmatched bases: 16. This CDR3 region has 18 residues. CDR3: CASSDPQGWEQVNQPQHF. As DNA, the CDR3 is TGTGCCAGTAGTGACCCACAGGGGTGGGAGCAGGTCAATCAGCCCCAGCATTTT.

The chain couples TRBV29-1 to TRBJ1-5, with D maybe TRBD1 (5 bases). This CDR3 comprises 14 residues. Between the trimmed V and J ends, which lost 4 bases and 4 bases, there was a span of 14 bases. Germline values: CDR1 SQVTM, CDR2 ANQGSEA. For the CDR3, the DNA is TGCAGCGTTGTAGGGGCAGGACCAAATCAGCCCCAGCATTTT. This encodes CSVVGAGPNQPQHF.

This clone has a handful of counts. This chain links TRBV10-1 with TRBJ2-2, with D maybe TRBD2 (6 bases). Germline V CDR1 and CDR2: WNHNN, SYGVQD (reference sequence). This CDR3 contains 14 residues. Trimming took off 4 bases at V and 0 bases at J, with 6 bases between the two ends. The CDR3 spells CASSGTTNTGELFF. DNA for the CDR3: TGCGCCAGCAGTGGGACTACGAACACCGGGGAGCTGTTTTTT.